This T cell receptor (beta chain) originates from a study of T cell changes during pregnancy in multiple sclerosis. The data were produced by immunoSEQ multiplex PCR, yet TCRdb's version contains in-frame clones alone and is incomplete. The sample has approximately 20,000 clones; around 86% are singletons. The input for sequencing was CD8+ T cells from peripheral blood mononuclear cells, taken in the third trimester of pregnancy. The receptor was isolated from a female donor in good health, enrolled as a control in a pregnancy study.

This CDR3 reads CASGGDSYNEQFF. The CDR3 DNA reads TGTGCCTCAGGGGGTGACTCCTACAATGAGCAGTTCTTC. The chain couples TRBV6-6 to TRBJ2-1; 7 nucleotides line up with TRBD1. The V gene end was trimmed by 11 bases and the J gene end by 0 bases; junction bases not matched to a gene: 4. The CDR3 covers 13 residues. The germline V gene encodes CDR1 MNHNY and CDR2 SVGAGI (reference sequence).